This T cell receptor (beta chain) was identified during a study of tumour-infiltrating T cells in Burkitt lymphoma. Whole-study context: Patients covered every epidemiological subtype of Burkitt lymphoma. Overall and progression-free survival were predicted by productive clonality. Notes on the study in general: Many Burkitt lymphoma patients shared several public clonotypes.

In regard to this clone: Its antigen remains unknown.

The CDR3 contains 14 residues. Per the germline V gene, CDR1 is SGHAT and CDR2 is FQDESV (reference sequence). The V and J ends lost 4 bases and 2 bases, in that order; junction bases with no gene match: 4. Clones were read by immunoSEQ multiplex PCR, and TCRdb kept only the in-frame ones, dropping some. The sample consists of 45,000 to 60,000 clones, around 30% of them appearing once. The receptor was isolated from a human donor with Burkitt lymphoma. The chain couples TRBV11-1 to TRBJ1-1, with TRBD1 matching over 7 bases. The sample was tumor tissue. The CDR3 reads CASSSRGGNTEAFF. DNA of the CDR3: TGTGCCAGCAGCTCCAGGGGGGGCAACACTGAAGCTTTCTTT.